What follows describes a single T cell receptor beta chain. The source of the sample is a study of tumor-infiltrating lymphocytes in primary liver carcinoma. The template, roughly 0.45 ug total RNA, yielded TCR beta cDNA made with a constant-region primer. Researchers made the TCR beta libraries by running three nested multiplex PCR rounds with slightly modified ARM-PCR. TRBV1-TRBV30 forward primers paired with a C-beta reverse primer were used in the first two PCR rounds, which ran roughly 10 cycles each. Via MiXCR, TCRdb re-called the multiplex PCR reads, giving one row per CDR3 protein. The sample holds approximately 190,000 distinct CDR3 sequences; 85% are singletons and the top ten take 15% to 20%. Unsorted bulk tissue, roughly 20-34 mg of it, served as the source for co-extraction of RNA and DNA. Over 80% of the cells in every tumor sample were viable tumor cells. Trimming stripped 1 base from V and 5 bases from J, with 6 bases between. This CDR3 comprises 12 residues. The germline V gene has CDR1 SGHAT and CDR2 FQNNGV.

Sequenced: tumor tissue from primary liver carcinoma. The rearrangement joins TRBV11-2 to TRBJ2-7, with D unclear. The clonotype originates from a man in his forties or fifties with primary liver carcinoma and hepatitis B virus infection. The CDR3 sequence is CASSLAVNEQYF. CDR3 DNA sequence: TGTGCCAGCAGCTTAGCTGTCAACGAGCAGTACTTC.